The T cell receptor (beta chain) under discussion was sequenced for a study of blood T cell repertoires in COVID-19 (dated by TCRdb to the early 2020s). With respect to the entire study: The collaborator samples originated in the United States, Italy and Spain and spanned the acute and convalescent phases of COVID-19. The material from the prospective study consisted of cDNA or gDNA derived from T cells, B-cell-depleted T cells, or PBMCs. Deeply sampled blood TCRbeta repertoires from subjects exposed to, actively infected with, or recovered from COVID-19 were included in the dataset. The repertoires were released in a freely available public database meant as a resource for research on the immune response to SARS-CoV-2. Samples came from the ongoing ImmuneRACE study (first 160 participants) plus 1,254 subjects from 6 global collaborators. A de-identified subject ID, COVID-19 status, age in years and sex were almost always included in the sample metadata. Where HLA class I and class II types were available, the types were taken from metadata supplied by the sample provider, not from assay-based typing.

TCRbeta CDR3 regions were amplified from genomic DNA using the immunoSEQ Assay, a bias-controlled multiplex PCR. As for the original processing: The number of nucleated cells in each sample was estimated from the amplification of reference gene primers within the assay. To quantify the absolute abundance of each unique TCRbeta CDR3 rearrangement, sequence reads were collapsed and filtered. For each sample, productive Simpson clonality was calculated as the square root of Simpson's diversity index across productive rearrangements. This is the immuneACCESS table as TCRdb keeps it, with only in-frame sequences that have V and J called. A part of the clones is gone; compared with another copy, unresolved V genes explain less than half, and the rest is unexplained. From that table come the V and J calls and clone size; the DNA was used to work out D and trimming. The sample profile shows 140,000 or so clones; about 85% of them were found once. The top ten constitute roughly 4.9% of the sample.

The study at large found these results: Clinical and demographic metadata were provided uncurated, with the amount varying by source and participant.

The germline V gene gives CDR1 as SGDLS and CDR2 as YYNGEE. The CDR3 numbers 14 residues from cysteine through phenylalanine. Only the CDR3 DNA stays, 42 bases, in frame from base 1. Trimming takes 3 bases off V and 9 bases off J; junction bases not matched to a gene: 9. In the case of this clone: It has no known antigen specificity. Base qualities are missing; no much larger clone stands one base away.

One collaborating source in Seattle enrolled patients during active infection and followed them longitudinally through the course of disease. Whole blood was collected in K2EDTA tubes by collaborating institutions according to the institutions' own protocols. For TCRbeta analysis, collaborator samples were shipped as frozen whole blood, as isolated PBMCs, or as DNA extracted from either sample type. Rearrangement joined TRBV9 to TRBJ2-3; the junction holds 8 bases that match TRBD1. This sequence originates from a woman in her seventies with COVID-19, enrolled during active disease. Sequenced input: peripheral blood. CDR3 region: CASSGRTDRATQYF. The DNA sequence follows: TGTGCCAGCAGCGGGCGAACGGACAGGGCGACGCAGTATTTT.